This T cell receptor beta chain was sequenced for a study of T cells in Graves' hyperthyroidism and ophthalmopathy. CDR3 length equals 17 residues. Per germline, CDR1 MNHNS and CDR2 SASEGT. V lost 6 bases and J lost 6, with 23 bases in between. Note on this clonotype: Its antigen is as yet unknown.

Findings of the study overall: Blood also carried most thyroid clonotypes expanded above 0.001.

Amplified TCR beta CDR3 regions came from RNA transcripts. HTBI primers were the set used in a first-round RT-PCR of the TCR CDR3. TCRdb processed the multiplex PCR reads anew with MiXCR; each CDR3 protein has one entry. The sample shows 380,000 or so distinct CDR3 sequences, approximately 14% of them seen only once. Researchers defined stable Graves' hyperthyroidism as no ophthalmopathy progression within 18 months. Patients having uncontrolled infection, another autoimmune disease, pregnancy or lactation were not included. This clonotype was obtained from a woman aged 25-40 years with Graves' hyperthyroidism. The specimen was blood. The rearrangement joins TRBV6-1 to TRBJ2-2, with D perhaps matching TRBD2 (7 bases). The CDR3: CASRKTLGGGQSGELFF. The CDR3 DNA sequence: TGTGCCAGCAGAAAAACTCTAGGGGGGGGGCAGTCCGGGGAGCTGTTTTTT.